What follows describes a single T cell receptor beta chain. This clone's antigen is unknown. Base qualities are missing; no much larger clone stands one base away. This sample is part of a study of chemoradiotherapy in HPV16-positive cancers (dated by TCRdb to between 2021 and 2023). For the wider study: Candidate HPV-specific T-cell clones and common TCR motifs were defined by functional T-cell assays performed on cells from two HPV16-positive patients. The study asked whether T-cell immunity to the HPV oncoproteins E6 and E7 changes during chemoradiotherapy and whether this immunity affects survival. The candidate HPV-specific TCRs and motifs were then tracked in TCR repertoires from around 93 patients with HPV-related cancers. Paper-wide results and their limitations: The survival association was reported for HPV16-positive patients, and the functional definition of HPV-specific T cells was derived from only a couple of HPV16-positive patients. Expansion of candidate HPV-specific clones and E7-related TCR motifs was observed in the tumor microenvironment during treatment, whereas no such expansion was observed for non-HPV-specific T cells. In HPV16-positive patients, expansion of HPV-responsive T cells during chemoradiotherapy was associated with improved recurrence-free survival.

The CDR3 goes from the cysteine to the phenylalanine over 16 residues. The read is trimmed to its CDR3 DNA, 48 bases read in frame from base 1. V loses 4 bases, J loses 4 bases, and the germline ends lie 17 bases apart. CDR1 and CDR2 are read off the germline V gene (reference sequence) as LNHNV and YYDKDF. Receptor amplification or capture employed the immunoSEQ multiplex PCR assay. TCRdb re-hosts the immuneACCESS table, in-frame sequences only. Its copies lack some clones; in the studies checked, an unresolved V gene accounts for under half of them, and the cause for the rest is not known. The sample profile shows 15,000 to 20,000 clones; over 70% of them were found once. Roughly 1.4% of the sample comes from the top ten. Repertoires were sampled repeatedly over the course of chemoradiotherapy so that clonal expansion in the tumor microenvironment could be followed.

The V and J segments used are TRBV15 and TRBJ1-3; TRBD1 is possibly the D segment (5 matching bases). The origin of this receptor is a human donor with HPV-associated anogenital cancer. Collection of the sample occurred from a patient who underwent chemoradiotherapy. The nucleotides are TGTGCCACCAGCACGATTACCGGGGCCGGGGGAAACACCATATATTTT. This is translated as CATSTITGAGGNTIYF. This CDR3, with the reference TRBV15 and TRBJ1-3 proteins standing in past its ends, gives the full variable domain DAMVIQNPRYQVTQFGKPVTLSCSQTLNHNVMYWYQQKSSQAPKLLFHYYDKDFNNEADTPDNFQSRRPNTSFCFLDIRSPGLGDTAMYLCATSTITGAGGNTIYFGEGSWLTVV.